The 30 T cell receptor beta chains below all came from one sample that was sequenced in a study of identical twins. Each CDR3 protein is one row after TCRdb ran MiXCR on the 5' RACE reads. The data contain some 500,000 distinct CDR3 sequences, approximately 10% of them seen just once; the ten biggest clones take up roughly 3%. This same sample was also part of a study on yellow fever vaccine responses in identical twins.

Sequencing used PBMCs. The receptors were sampled from a woman aged 18 to 35 in good health.

This clonotype came up a few times. The chain couples TRBV7-3 to TRBJ2-1; D might be TRBD1 or TRBD2, each matching 5 bases. The V gene lost 1 base and the J gene lost 6 bases, with 13 bases spanning the gap. The germline CDR1 and CDR2 sequences are SGHTA and FQGTGA. This CDR3 comprises 15 residues. CDR3 in amino acids: CASSLKVGDGNEQFF. As DNA, the CDR3 is TGTGCCAGCAGCTTAAAGGTGGGGGATGGCAATGAGCAGTTCTTC.

This clonotype was seen a few times. CDR3 residues: CASSPLLAGPSTDTQYF. The CDR3 nucleotides are TGTGCCAGCTCACCTCTCTTAGCGGGACCTAGCACAGATACGCAGTATTTT. The chain combines TRBV18 with TRBJ2-3; 8 nucleotides align to TRBD2. CDR3 length: 17 residues. The J segment lost 0 bases and the V segment lost 3 bases, leaving 8 bases of the junction unmatched. Germline-derived CDR1 and CDR2 are KGHSH and LQKENI. Together with reference TRBV18 and TRBJ2-3, the CDR3 gives the full variable domain: NAGVMQNPRHLVRRRGQEARLRCSPMKGHSHVYWYRQLPEEGLKFMVYLQKENIIDESGMPKERFSAEFPKEGPSILRIQQVVRGDSAAYFCASSPLLAGPSTDTQYFGPGTRLTVL.

J is TRBJ2-3 and V is TRBV11-2, with a tentative D call TRBD2 (5 bases). Germline loops: CDR1 SGHAT, CDR2 FQNNGV. V gave up 3 bases and J gave up 9 bases, with 16 bases separating them. The CDR3 spans 14 residues. For the CDR3, the DNA is TGTGCCAGCAGCTTTTTGGACGGCCCGGGGACGCAGTATTTT. Protein product: CASSFLDGPGTQYF.

The chain recombines TRBV5-4 with TRBJ2-1; 7 bases are a match to TRBD2. The CDR3 is 15 amino acids. Germline V gives CDR1 SGHNT, CDR2 YYREEE (reference sequence). Trimming removed 2 bases from V and 5 bases from J; junction bases left unmatched: 7. This CDR3 reads CASSFPRGVDNEQFF. The CDR3 DNA is TGTGCCAGCAGCTTCCCCCGGGGGGTTGACAATGAGCAGTTCTTC. Using reference TRBV5-4 and TRBJ2-1 for the parts outside the CDR3, the full variable domain is ETGVTQSPTHLIKTRGQQVTLRCSSQSGHNTVSWYQQALGQGPQFIFQYYREEENGRGNFPPRFSGLQFPNYSSELNVNALELDDSALYLCASSFPRGVDNEQFFGPGTRLTVL.

This clonotype has more than one count but fewer than ten. J is TRBJ2-7 and V is TRBV7-9, with 9 bases identical to TRBD2. With 5 bases clipped from V and 5 bases from J, the junction kept 7 bases outside the gene matches. The CDR3 extends over 14 amino acids. CDR1 SEHNR and CDR2 FQNEAQ come from the germline V gene (reference sequence). The CDR3 DNA reads TGTGCCAGCAGCGCACAGGGACTAGCCCACGAGCAGTACTTC. Translation gives CASSAQGLAHEQYF. Supplemented by reference TRBV7-9 and TRBJ2-7, the full variable domain reads DTGVSQNPRHKITKRGQNVTFRCDPISEHNRLYWYRQTLGQGPEFLTYFQNEAQLEKSRLLSDRFSAERPKGSFSTLEIQRTEQGDSAMYLCASSAQGLAHEQYFGPGTRLTVT.

This clonotype showed up just a few times. The chain recombines TRBV7-9 with TRBJ2-2, with TRBD1 matching 8 bases. CDR1 and CDR2 (germline): SEHNR, FQNEAQ (reference sequence). The CDR3 contains 17 residues. V trimming: 5 bases; J trimming: 4 bases; junction bases outside the gene matches: 12. The chain's CDR3 is CASSKKPGGAITGELFF. Here the CDR3 DNA reads TGTGCCAGCAGCAAAAAACCAGGGGGCGCAATCACCGGGGAGCTGTTTTTT. Full variable domain (remainder filled in from reference TRBV7-9 and TRBJ2-2): DTGVSQNPRHKITKRGQNVTFRCDPISEHNRLYWYRQTLGQGPEFLTYFQNEAQLEKSRLLSDRFSAERPKGSFSTLEIQRTEQGDSAMYLCASSKKPGGAITGELFFGEGSRLTVL.

This clonotype appeared a few times. The V call is TRBV5-1, the J call TRBJ2-1; 8 bases fit TRBD1. The CDR3 has 11 residues. V lost 4 bases to trimming and J lost 12 bases; unmatched junction nucleotides: 3. Germline lookup yields CDR1 SGHRS and CDR2 YFSETQ. The CDR3 region is CASSLDRAQFF. CDR3 in DNA: TGCGCCAGCAGCCTGGACAGGGCGCAGTTCTTC.

The chain has TRBV29-1 and TRBJ2-1, with D perhaps matching TRBD1 or TRBD2 (5 bases each). The CDR3 has 11 amino acids. Germline V CDR1 and CDR2: SQVTM, ANQGSEA. Trimming shortened V by 3 bases and J by 9 bases, and 9 bases separated the two germline ends. CDR3 amino acids: CSVEGDFEQFF. As DNA, the CDR3 is TGCAGCGTTGAGGGGGATTTTGAGCAGTTCTTC.

The table lists this clonotype with a few counts. This chain uses TRBV29-1 with TRBJ2-2; D uncertain. Germline CDR1 and CDR2: SQVTM and ANQGSEA. Trimming removed 5 bases at V and 7 bases at J, with 5 bases between. The CDR3 runs 10 residues. The CDR3 protein is CSVWVGELFF. CDR3 coding DNA: TGCAGCGTTTGGGTCGGGGAGCTGTTTTTT.

This clonotype has a count of ten or more. The chain combines TRBV7-3 with TRBJ1-6, with D uncertain. Trimming took 2 bases from V and 4 from J, leaving 9 bases between them. The CDR3 length is 15 residues. The V gene's germline CDR1 is SGHTA and CDR2 FQGTGA. DNA of the CDR3: TGTGCCAGCAGCTTAGATACAGCTTATAATTCACCCCTCCACTTT. Its protein product is CASSLDTAYNSPLHF.

Only a few counts were recorded for this clonotype. V is TRBV2 and J is TRBJ1-2; 7 positions agree with TRBD1. The CDR3 length is 14 residues. V was pared by 4 bases and J by 6 bases, with 8 bases of the junction left unmatched. CDR1 and CDR2 (germline): SNHLY, FYNNEI. This CDR3 is CASSATTGLNGYTF. The CDR3 DNA reads as TGTGCCAGCAGTGCTACGACAGGGTTGAATGGCTACACCTTC.

The sample holds many counts of this clonotype. V gene TRBV12-3 or TRBV12-4 combines with J gene TRBJ2-7; 7 positions agree with TRBD1. The CDR3 spans 15 residues. The V segment lost 6 bases and the J segment 2 bases; nucleotides outside the gene matches: 10. CDR3 DNA sequence: TGTGCCAGCAGCCCCCGGGTAACAGGGGCCTACGAGCAGTACTTC. Translated, it gives CASSPRVTGAYEQYF.

This clonotype was counted ten times or more. This chain uses TRBV25-1 with TRBJ1-1; D ambiguous. This CDR3 comprises 11 residues. Looked up from germline, CDR1 is MGHDK and CDR2 is SYGVNS. The germline V and J ends were trimmed by 5 bases and 4 bases, with 5 bases remaining between them. The CDR3 is CASSSITEAFF. The CDR3 DNA sequence: TGTGCCAGCAGTTCGATCACTGAAGCTTTCTTT.

This clonotype was picked up a small number of times. CDR3 coding DNA: TGCAGCGTTGTGGGCGGGAGGGATTACAATGAGCAGTTCTTC. Translation: CSVVGGRDYNEQFF. V and J are TRBV29-1 and TRBJ2-1; the match to TRBD2 covers 9 bases. V dropped 4 bases and J dropped 4; count of bases not matched to a gene: 5. The germline CDR1 and CDR2 sequences are SQVTM and ANQGSEA. The length of the CDR3 is 14 residues.

The chain employs TRBV20-1 and TRBJ2-3, with D perhaps given as TRBD1 or TRBD2 (5 bases each). The V end lost 4 bases, the J end lost 2 bases, and 19 bases lay between the germline ends. The CDR3 is 16 residues long. From germline, CDR1 is DFQATT and CDR2 SNEGSKA (reference sequence). The CDR3 here is CSATGRSGATTDTQYF. The CDR3 nucleotides are TGCAGTGCTACGGGGAGATCCGGGGCGACCACAGATACGCAGTATTTT.

The CDR3 DNA is TGTGCCAGCAGCTTCCTGAGTGGCAGGACCCCAGGGGCAGAGACCCAGTACTTC. The encoded protein is CASSFLSGRTPGAETQYF. The genes are TRBV11-2 and TRBJ2-5; D perhaps matches TRBD1 (6 bases). The V gene's germline CDR1 is SGHAT and CDR2 FQNNGV. V was cut by 3 bases and J by 4 bases, with 24 bases left in between. The CDR3 length is 18 residues.

This clonotype was found a few times. This sequence joins TRBV3-1 and TRBJ2-5; TRBD2 matches at 12 bases. The CDR3 consists of 15 residues. V was clipped by 1 base and J by 5 bases; unmatched bases: 2. Looked up from germline, CDR1 is LGHDT and CDR2 is YNNKEL (reference sequence). CDR3 DNA: TGTGCCAGCAGCCAAGGACTAGCGGGGGAGGAGACCCAGTACTTC. Its protein product is CASSQGLAGEETQYF.

The gene calls are TRBV18 and TRBJ2-3; D is unclear. With 3 bases removed from V and 5 bases from J, the gap between germline ends came to 6 bases. The CDR3 runs 12 residues. Germline V gives CDR1 KGHSH, CDR2 LQKENI. The CDR3, as DNA: TGTGCCAGCTCACCTGTCTTAGATACGCAGTATTTT. It translates to CASSPVLDTQYF.

The chain links TRBV29-1 to TRBJ2-7; D unclear. The V and J ends lost 3 bases and 2 bases respectively, with 8 bases between them. Per germline, CDR1 SQVTM and CDR2 ANQGSEA. The CDR3 contains 12 residues. The CDR3 DNA reads TGCAGCGTTGACGTCGGAACCTACGAGCAGTACTTC. It specifies CSVDVGTYEQYF.

The chain carries TRBV19 and TRBJ1-4; D uncertain. Germline V gives CDR1 LNHDA, CDR2 SQIVND (reference sequence). Between the trimmed V and J ends, which lost 6 bases and 1 base, there was a span of 12 bases. The CDR3 runs to 15 residues. DNA of the CDR3: TGTGCCAGTAGCGTGCTTACTGGAACTAATGAAAAACTGTTTTTT. Its protein is CASSVLTGTNEKLFF.

This sequence joins TRBV5-1 and TRBJ2-2; a possible D gene is TRBD2 (5 bases). V was cut by 0 bases and J by 4 bases, with 13 bases left in between. Germline values: CDR1 SGHRS, CDR2 YFSETQ. The CDR3 length is 16 residues. This CDR3 reads CASSLEGGRGTGELFF. The CDR3 nucleotides are TGCGCCAGCAGCTTGGAAGGAGGCCGGGGCACCGGGGAGCTGTTTTTT.

The chain employs TRBV6-2 or TRBV6-3 and TRBJ2-5; D unresolved. The germline V gene has CDR1 MNHEY and CDR2 SVGEGT. The CDR3 spans 13 residues. Trimming took 6 bases from V and 3 from J, leaving 11 bases between them. As DNA, the CDR3 is TGTGCCAGCAGGTCGTACGTAGAAGAGACCCAGTACTTC. Protein product: CASRSYVEETQYF.

The genes are TRBV5-6 and TRBJ2-7; the D gene could be TRBD1 or TRBD2 (6 bases each). The V gene's germline CDR1 is SGHDT and CDR2 YYEEEE. V was trimmed by 2 bases and J by 5 bases, leaving 14 bases between them. The CDR3 extends over 14 amino acids. In DNA form, the CDR3 reads TGTGCCAGCAGCTTCGGGGGCGAGGCCCACGAGCAGTACTTC. Translating it yields CASSFGGEAHEQYF.

CDR3 region: CASSPPGTGRLNEQFF. For the CDR3, the DNA is TGTGCCAGCTCACCTCCCGGGACAGGGAGGCTAAATGAGCAGTTCTTC. V and J are TRBV18 and TRBJ2-1; 9 nucleotides align to TRBD1. This CDR3 spans 16 amino acids. V gave up 3 bases and J gave up 7 bases; unmatched junction bases: 10. The germline V gene has CDR1 KGHSH and CDR2 LQKENI.

The chain combines TRBV18 with TRBJ2-1; D unclear. V was clipped by 2 bases and J by 16 bases, with 18 bases between them. CDR1 is KGHSH, CDR2 LQKENI, per germline. The CDR3 runs to 13 residues. CDR3 protein: CASSPASSQRRFF. The CDR3 DNA follows: TGTGCCAGCTCACCAGCCAGCTCCCAGCGCCGCTTCTTC.

This clonotype was picked up many times. J is TRBJ2-1 and V is TRBV4-2, with D unresolved. V was clipped by 0 bases and J by 4 bases, with 16 bases between them. The CDR3 covers 17 residues. Germline CDR1 reads LGHNA; CDR2 reads YNFKEQ. CDR3 protein: CASSQDQTQAAYNEQFF. The CDR3 nucleotides read TGTGCCAGCAGCCAAGATCAGACCCAGGCCGCATACAATGAGCAGTTCTTC.

This clonotype turned up a few times. V usage is TRBV20-1 and J usage is TRBJ1-5; unclear D gene. Trimming left V 7 bases short and J 0 bases short, with 10 bases between. The CDR3 is made up of 13 amino acids. The germline V gene encodes CDR1 DFQATT and CDR2 SNEGSKA (reference sequence). CDR3 protein: CSGAEDSNQPQHF. The CDR3 DNA is TGCAGTGGGGCCGAAGATAGCAATCAGCCCCAGCATTTT.

This clonotype appeared many times. This sequence joins TRBV25-1 and TRBJ1-6, with D tentatively TRBD1 (5 bases). This CDR3 is 15 amino acids long. Trimming left V 1 base short and J 7 bases short, with 11 bases between. Per the germline V gene, CDR1 is MGHDK and CDR2 is SYGVNS. CDR3 nucleotide sequence: TGTGCCAGCAGTGAATTGGGGGGACCCAATTCACCCCTCCACTTT. Translation gives CASSELGGPNSPLHF.

This clonotype was counted many times. The J gene is TRBJ2-7, the V gene TRBV2; D remains unclear. Per germline, CDR1 SNHLY and CDR2 FYNNEI. The CDR3 loop spans 14 amino acids. Trimming stripped 6 bases from V and 5 bases from J, with 17 bases between. The CDR3 bases are TGTGCCAGCAGGAGAAGGCGCGTGGTCGACGAGCAGTACTTC. Its protein is CASRRRRVVDEQYF.

The V call is TRBV3-1, the J call TRBJ2-3; TRBD2 is a possible D gene (6 bases). The CDR3 has 14 amino acids. Germline lookup yields CDR1 LGHDT and CDR2 YNNKEL (reference sequence). The germline V and J ends were trimmed by 3 bases and 5 bases, with 12 bases remaining between them. The chain's CDR3 is CASSHRGDGDTQYF. The CDR3 region has the DNA TGTGCCAGCAGCCACCGCGGGGATGGAGATACGCAGTATTTT.